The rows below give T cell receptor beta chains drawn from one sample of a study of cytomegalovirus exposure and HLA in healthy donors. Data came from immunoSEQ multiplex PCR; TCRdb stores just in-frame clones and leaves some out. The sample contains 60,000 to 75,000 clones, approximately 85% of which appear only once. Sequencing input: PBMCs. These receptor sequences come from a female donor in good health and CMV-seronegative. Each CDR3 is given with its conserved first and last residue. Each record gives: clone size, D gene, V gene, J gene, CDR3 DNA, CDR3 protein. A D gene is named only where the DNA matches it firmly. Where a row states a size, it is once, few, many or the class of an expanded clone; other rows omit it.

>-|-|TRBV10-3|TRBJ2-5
TGTGCCATCAGTGGGACCCCGGGGATTAAAGAGACCCAGTACTTC
CAISGTPGIKETQYF
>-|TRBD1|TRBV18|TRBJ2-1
TGTGCCAGCTCACCTGACAGGGTGGCATTCAATGAGCAGTTCTTC
CASSPDRVAFNEQFF
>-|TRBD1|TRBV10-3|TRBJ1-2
TGTGCCATCAGTGGAGGGACAGGAGCGAATGGCTACACCTTC
CAISGGTGANGYTF
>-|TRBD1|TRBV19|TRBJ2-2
TGTGCCAGTAGTATACGGGGCACAGGGGGCACGAACACCGGGGAGCTGTTTTTT
CASSIRGTGGTNTGELFF
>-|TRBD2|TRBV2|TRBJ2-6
TGTGCCATTGCGGGAGTAAGGGGGGCCAACGTCCTGACTTTC
CAIAGVRGANVLTF
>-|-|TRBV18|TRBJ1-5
TGTGCCAGCTCACCACTGGACTTAAATCAGCCCCAGCATTTT
CASSPLDLNQPQHF
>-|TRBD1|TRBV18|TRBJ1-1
TGTGCCAGCTCAACACAGGGGGCAGCTGGTGGGACTGAAGCTTTCTTT
CASSTQGAAGGTEAFF
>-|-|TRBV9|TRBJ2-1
TGTGCCAGCAGCGTAGCTCTCGGGGGACTTTACAATGAGCAGTTCTTC
CASSVALGGLYNEQFF
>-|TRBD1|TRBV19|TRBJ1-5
TGTGCCAGTAGGGGACAGGGAGATCAGCCCCAGCATTTT
CASRGQGDQPQHF
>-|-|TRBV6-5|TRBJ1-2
TGTGCCAGCAGTTACGCGGGGAGGGGGGGAGACTATGGCTACACCTTC
CASSYAGRGGDYGYTF
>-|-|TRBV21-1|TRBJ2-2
TGTGCCAGCAGCAAAGGGAGGACTAGCGCGAACACCGGGGAGCTGTTTTTT
CASSKGRTSANTGELFF
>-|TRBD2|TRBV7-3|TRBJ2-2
TGTGCCAGCAGCTTACAACCCAGGGGCCTAGCGGGGAACACCGGGGAGCTGTTTTTT
CASSLQPRGLAGNTGELFF
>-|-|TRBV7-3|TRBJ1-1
TGTGCCAGCAGCTTACAGGGTGGGCGGAACACTGAAGCTTTCTTT
CASSLQGGRNTEAFF
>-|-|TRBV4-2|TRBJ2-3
TGTGCCAGCAGCGACCAGGGACTGCCTTCACATTTT
CASSDQGLPSHF
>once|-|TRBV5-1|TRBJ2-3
TGCGCCAGCAGCACTGGGACTAGCACAGATACGCAGTATTTT
CASSTGTSTDTQYF
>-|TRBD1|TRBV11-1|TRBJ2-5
TGTGCCAGCAGCCGGACGACAGGGACAGAGACCCAGTACTTC
CASSRTTGTETQYF
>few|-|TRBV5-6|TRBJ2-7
TGTGCCAGCAGCTTGTCGGCTAGGAAGGACTACGAGCAGTACTTC
CASSLSARKDYEQYF
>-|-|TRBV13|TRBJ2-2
TGTGCCAGCAGCTCCGCCGCGGGGAGTCCCCAATCCGGGGAGCTGTTTTTT
CASSSAAGSPQSGELFF
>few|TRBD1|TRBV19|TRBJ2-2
TGTGCCAGTAGTATAGGAAGCAGGGGGAAGTCCGGGGAGCTGTTTTTT
CASSIGSRGKSGELFF
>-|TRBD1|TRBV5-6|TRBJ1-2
TGTGCCAGCAGCTTAGACAGGGGGAGAGTCTACACCTTC
CASSLDRGRVYTF
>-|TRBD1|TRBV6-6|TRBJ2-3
TGTGCCAGCAGCCGGGGACAGGGGGCCACAGATACGCAGTATTTT
CASSRGQGATDTQYF
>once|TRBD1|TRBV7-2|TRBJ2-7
TGTGCCAGCAGCTTCCGGGACAGTTCCTACGAGCAGTACTTC
CASSFRDSSYEQYF
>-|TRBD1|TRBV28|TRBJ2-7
TGTGCCAGCAGTTTATCGTCTCCCGGGACAGGGGGCGGCCACGAGCAGTACTTC
CASSLSSPGTGGGHEQYF
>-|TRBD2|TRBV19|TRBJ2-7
TGTGCCAGTAGGGCGGCTAGCGGTTCGCGGTACGAGCAGTACTTC
CASRAASGSRYEQYF
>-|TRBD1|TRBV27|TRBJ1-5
TGTGCCAGCAGTTCGGACAGGTGGAGTCAACCCCAGCATTTT
CASSSDRWSQPQHF
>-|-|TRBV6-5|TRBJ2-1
TGTGCCAGCTTAGGGGCAGGGGTCAATGAGCAGTTCTTC
CASLGAGVNEQFF
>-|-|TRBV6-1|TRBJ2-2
TGTGCCAGCTTGTTGGACAGCTACGCCGGGGAGCTGTTTTTT
CASLLDSYAGELFF
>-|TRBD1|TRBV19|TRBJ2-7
TGTGCCAGTAGTACCATTCAGGGGGCGCGGGCCTACGAGCAGTACTTC
CASSTIQGARAYEQYF
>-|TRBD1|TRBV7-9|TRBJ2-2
TGTGCCAGCAACCAGAGGGACAGCGGAAACACCGGGGAGCTGTTTTTT
CASNQRDSGNTGELFF
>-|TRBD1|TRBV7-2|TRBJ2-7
TGTGCCAGCAGCTCCGACAGGGGATCCTACGAGCAGTACTTC
CASSSDRGSYEQYF
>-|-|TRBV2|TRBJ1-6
TGTGCCAGCAGTGAGGAAAGGGGGGGAAGATCACCCCTCCACTTT
CASSEERGGRSPLHF
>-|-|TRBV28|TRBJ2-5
TGTGCCAGCAGACGGACAGAAGAGACCCAGTACTTC
CASRRTEETQYF
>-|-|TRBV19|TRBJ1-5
TGTGCCAGTCTTCCGGGGGGGAATCAGCCCCAGCATTTT
CASLPGGNQPQHF
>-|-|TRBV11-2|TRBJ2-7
TGTGCCAGCAGGCTCTATCAGGGGTTTTCCTACGAGCAGTACTTC
CASRLYQGFSYEQYF
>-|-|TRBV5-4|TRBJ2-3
TGTGCCAGCAGCTTTGTAGAGCACACAGATACGCAGTATTTT
CASSFVEHTDTQYF
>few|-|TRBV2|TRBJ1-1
TGTGCCAGCACCCCTGTGGGGGGGCGGTGGAACACTGAAGCTTTCTTT
CASTPVGGRWNTEAFF
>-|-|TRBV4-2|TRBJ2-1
TGTGCCAGCAGCCAAGATCGGGGCGGGACGCCCTACAATGAGCAGTTCTTC
CASSQDRGGTPYNEQFF